This is a list of T cell receptor beta chains from one sample in a study of spatial heterogeneity in lung cancer. TCRdb processed the 5' RACE reads anew with MiXCR; each CDR3 protein has one entry. The sample records more than 75,000 distinct CDR3 sequences, roughly a fifth being singletons. Here the sequenced sample was PBMCs, taken at follow-up. Every receptor here comes from a male donor with early-stage non-small cell lung cancer. CDR3s include the opening cysteine and the closing phenylalanine or tryptophan. D genes are given only for firm matches. The size of a clone is reported for some rows only, either as once, few or many, or as a class for expanded clones.

V	D	size	J	DNA	CDR3
TRBV10-3	-	few	TRBJ2-3	TGTGCCACCCTCACGCCCGGGAGCACAGATACGCAGTATTTT	CATLTPGSTDTQYF
TRBV7-2	-	-	TRBJ1-1	TGTGCCAGCAGCTTTTGGCAGAACACTGAAGCTTTCTTT	CASSFWQNTEAFF
TRBV9	-	many	TRBJ1-1	TGTGCCAGCAGCGTAGGGGGGCGGAACACTGAAGCTTTCTTT	CASSVGGRNTEAFF
TRBV5-1	-	-	TRBJ2-5	TGCGCCAGCAGCTTGTCGGGGCAGGAAGAGACCCAGTACTTC	CASSLSGQEETQYF
TRBV25-1	-	-	TRBJ1-2	TGTGCCAGCAAGGGAGGGGGGTATGGCTACACCTTC	CASKGGGYGYTF
TRBV12-3/TRBV12-4	-	few	TRBJ2-1	TGTGCCAGCAGTTTAGTACAGTACAATGAGCAGTTCTTC	CASSLVQYNEQFF
TRBV4-2	-	many	TRBJ1-4	TGTGCCAGCAGCCAAGATATGGGGCGTGGTGAAAAACTGTTTTTT	CASSQDMGRGEKLFF
TRBV5-4	TRBD2	once	TRBJ2-3	TGTGCCAGCAGCCCGGGACTAGCGAACACAGATACGCAGTATTTT	CASSPGLANTDTQYF
TRBV5-1	TRBD1	few	TRBJ2-1	TGCGCCAGCAGCTTGAACAGGGGAGTGGAGTTCTTC	CASSLNRGVEFF
TRBV30	-	few	TRBJ1-1	TGTGCCTGGAGTGTCACAGGCGGTGCCACTGAAGCTTTCTTT	CAWSVTGGATEAFF
TRBV12-3/TRBV12-4	-	-	TRBJ2-1	TGTGCCAGCAGCCGGGGGTCCAATGAGCAGTTCTTC	CASSRGSNEQFF
TRBV9	TRBD1	many	TRBJ1-1	TGTGCCAGCAGCGATGCGAGGGACAGGGGGCAGAACACTGAAGCTTTCTTT	CASSDARDRGQNTEAFF
TRBV5-1	TRBD1	few	TRBJ1-1	TGCGCCAGCAGTTATAACAGGGGAACTGAAGCTTTCTTT	CASSYNRGTEAFF
TRBV18	TRBD1	once	TRBJ1-2	TGTGCCAGCTCGACAGGGACAGCGGAAGGCTACACCTTC	CASSTGTAEGYTF
TRBV9	-	-	TRBJ2-3	TGTGCCAGCAGCGTTTCCGGGACACTTAGCACAGATACGCAGTATTTT	CASSVSGTLSTDTQYF
TRBV6-1	TRBD1	few	TRBJ1-6	TGTGCCAGCAGGGCGACAGGGCCCTTTAATTCACCCCTCCACTTT	CASRATGPFNSPLHF
TRBV20-1	-	few	TRBJ2-5	TGCAGTGCTAGACGGTCCTCGCAGGGGGCGGGGGACCAGTACTTC	CSARRSSQGAGDQYF
TRBV7-8	-	few	TRBJ2-1	TGTGCCAGCACCCCCCTGGGGCAATTCAATGAGCAGTTCTTC	CASTPLGQFNEQFF
TRBV9	TRBD2	-	TRBJ2-2	TGTGCCAGCAGCCCCCTCAGGACCCGGGGGGCCGGGGAGCTGTTTTTT	CASSPLRTRGAGELFF
TRBV7-2	TRBD1	many	TRBJ1-1	TGTGCCAGCAAACCGCCATCAGGGGGCCTCACTGAAGCTTTCTTT	CASKPPSGGLTEAFF
TRBV2	-	-	TRBJ1-6	TGTGCCAGCAGTGAAGGGACTTTATCACCCCTCCACTTT	CASSEGTLSPLHF
TRBV29-1	-	-	TRBJ1-3	TGCAGCGTTGAAGACCCGAGTGGGTCTGGAAACACCATATATTTT	CSVEDPSGSGNTIYF
TRBV20-1	TRBD2	-	TRBJ2-3	TGCAGTGCTGTCCCGAGCGGGAGTTTGCTCGGAGATACGCAGTATTTT	CSAVPSGSLLGDTQYF
TRBV24-1	-	-	TRBJ2-3	TGTGCCACCAGTGATGCCCGGAGTCGCACAGATACGCTGTATTTT	CATSDARSRTDTLYF
TRBV2	TRBD1	-	TRBJ1-5	TGTGCCAGCAGTGGAGACAGGGAAGGTAATCAGCCCCAGCATTTT	CASSGDREGNQPQHF
TRBV2	TRBD1	few	TRBJ2-5	TGTGCCAGCAGTGCCAACACAGGGGGCGGAGGCGAGACCCAGTACTTC	CASSANTGGGGETQYF
TRBV12-3/TRBV12-4	-	few	TRBJ1-5	TGTGCCAGCAGTTTTTTTGGGAATCAGCCCCAGCATTTT	CASSFFGNQPQHF